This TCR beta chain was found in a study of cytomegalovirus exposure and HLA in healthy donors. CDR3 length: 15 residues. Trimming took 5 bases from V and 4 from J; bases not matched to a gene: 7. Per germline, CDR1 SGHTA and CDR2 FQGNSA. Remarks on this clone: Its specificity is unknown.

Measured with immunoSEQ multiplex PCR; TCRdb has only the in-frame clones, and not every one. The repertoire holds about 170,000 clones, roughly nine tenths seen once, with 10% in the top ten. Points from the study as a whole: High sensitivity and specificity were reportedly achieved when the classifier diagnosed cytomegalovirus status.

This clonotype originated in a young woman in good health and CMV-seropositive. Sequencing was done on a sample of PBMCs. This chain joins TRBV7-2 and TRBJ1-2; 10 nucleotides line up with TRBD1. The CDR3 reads CASSGGTGAAYGYTF. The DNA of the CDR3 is TGTGCCAGCAGCGGAGGGACAGGGGCGGCCTATGGCTACACCTTC.